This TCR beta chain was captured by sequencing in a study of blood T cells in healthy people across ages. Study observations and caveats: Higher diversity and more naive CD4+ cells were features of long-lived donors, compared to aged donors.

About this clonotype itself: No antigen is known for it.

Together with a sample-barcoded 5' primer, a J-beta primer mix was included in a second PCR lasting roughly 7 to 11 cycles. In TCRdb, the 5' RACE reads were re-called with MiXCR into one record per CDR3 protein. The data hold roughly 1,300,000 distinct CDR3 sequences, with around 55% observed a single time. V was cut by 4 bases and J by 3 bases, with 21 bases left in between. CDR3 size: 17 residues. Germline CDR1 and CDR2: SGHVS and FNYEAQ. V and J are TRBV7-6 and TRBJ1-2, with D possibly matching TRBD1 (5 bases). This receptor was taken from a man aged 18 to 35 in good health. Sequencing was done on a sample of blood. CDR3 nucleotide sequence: TGTGCCAGCAGCTCATACAGCGGGGCGTCGGGTCACTATGGCTACACCTTC. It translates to CASSSYSGASGHYGYTF.